Each of the 5 T cell receptor beta chains below was sequenced from the same sample in a study of blood T cell repertoires in COVID-19 (dated by TCRdb to the early 2020s). The library was made by the immunoSEQ multiplex PCR assay. In its TCRdb copy, this immuneACCESS table keeps in-frame sequences only and misses some clones. Where compared with another copy, unresolved V genes explain less than half of these, and the others have no known cause. This sample lists 100,000 to 150,000 clones; around 90% were detected once. The ten biggest clones cover roughly 2% of the sample. Sequenced sample: peripheral blood. The receptors derive from a man in his forties or fifties with COVID-19, enrolled during active disease.

This clone came up once. The gene calls are TRBV5-1 and TRBJ2-5, with TRBD1 matching over 8 bases. This CDR3 has 14 amino acids. Unmatched junction bases numbered 1, after V lost 0 bases and J lost 3 bases. CDR1 and CDR2 (germline): SGHRS, YFSETQ. The CDR3 sequence is CASSLGQGKETQYF. The DNA of the CDR3 is TGCGCCAGCAGCTTGGGACAGGGGAAAGAGACCCAGTACTTC.

The rearrangement links TRBV6-5 to TRBJ2-7; 11 bases map to TRBD1. The V gene end was trimmed by 6 bases and the J gene end by 3 bases; junction bases not matched to a gene: 4. Germline V gives CDR1 MNHEY, CDR2 SVGAGI. The CDR3 is 14 residues long. The CDR3 here is CASRRGQGDYEQYF. The CDR3 DNA reads TGTGCCAGCAGGCGGGGACAGGGGGACTACGAGCAGTACTTC.

V usage is TRBV3-1 (or the pseudogene TRBV3-2) and J usage is TRBJ2-3; maybe TRBD2 (5 bases). The V end was cut by 1 base, the J end by 2 bases, with 19 bases between. The germline V gene encodes CDR1 LGHDT and CDR2 YNNKEL (reference sequence). This CDR3 has 18 amino acids. The CDR3 is CASSQGPFPSRPTDTQYF. The CDR3 DNA sequence: TGTGCCAGCAGCCAAGGTCCCTTTCCTAGCAGACCCACAGATACGCAGTATTTT.

The gene calls are TRBV27 and TRBJ2-2; perhaps TRBD1 as D (5 bases). This CDR3 has 16 residues. The V gene's germline CDR1 is MNHEY and CDR2 SMNVEV (reference sequence). V was shortened by 2 bases and J by 6 bases, with 16 bases between the two germline ends. The CDR3 loop is CASSLRRRELAGELFF. DNA of the CDR3: TGTGCCAGCAGTTTACGGCGCAGGGAATTGGCCGGGGAGCTGTTTTTT.

The V and J genes are TRBV12-5 and TRBJ2-2; TRBD1 might be the D (5 bases). CDR1 is LGHNT and CDR2 is FRNRAP in the germline V gene. CDR3 length: 13 amino acids. V lost 5 bases and J lost 5, with 9 bases in between. The CDR3 DNA reads TGTGCTAGTGGTGCCAGGGAAACCGGGGAGCTGTTTTTT. It specifies CASGARETGELFF.